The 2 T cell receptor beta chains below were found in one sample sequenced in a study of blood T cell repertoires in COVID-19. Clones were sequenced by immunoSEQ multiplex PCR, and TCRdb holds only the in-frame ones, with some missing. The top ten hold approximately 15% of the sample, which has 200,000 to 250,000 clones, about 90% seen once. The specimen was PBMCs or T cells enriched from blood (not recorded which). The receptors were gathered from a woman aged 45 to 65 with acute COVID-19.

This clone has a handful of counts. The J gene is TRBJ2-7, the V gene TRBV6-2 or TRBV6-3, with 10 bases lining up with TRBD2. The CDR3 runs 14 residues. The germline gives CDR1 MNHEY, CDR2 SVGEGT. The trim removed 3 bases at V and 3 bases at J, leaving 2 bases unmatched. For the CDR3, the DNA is TGTGCCAGCAGTTATAGCGGGAGGATCTACGAGCAGTACTTC. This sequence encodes CASSYSGRIYEQYF.

CDR3 in DNA: TGTGCCAGCAGTGAAACTAGCGGGAGCTCCTACAATGAGCAGTTCTTC. This codes for CASSETSGSSYNEQFF. The chain couples TRBV6-1 to TRBJ2-1, with 11 bases matching TRBD2. Per germline, CDR1 MNHNS and CDR2 SASEGT. CDR3 length: 16 residues. V lost 2 bases, J lost 0 bases, and 0 bases stayed unmatched.